One sample yielded the 32 T cell receptor beta chains listed below, sequenced in a study of cytomegalovirus exposure and HLA in healthy donors. The PCR employed 60 Vbeta primers together with 13 Jbeta primers. Clones were read by immunoSEQ multiplex PCR, and TCRdb kept only the in-frame ones, dropping some. The data show some 70,000 clones, roughly four fifths seen once. Material: PBMCs. Every receptor here comes from a human donor in good health.

V usage is TRBV5-1 and J usage is TRBJ2-2; TRBD1 agrees at 7 bases. Germline assignment: CDR1 SGHRS and CDR2 YFSETQ. With V trimmed by 1 base and J by 3 bases, 3 bases remained unmatched. This CDR3 contains 15 residues. The CDR3 coding sequence is TGCGCCAGCAGCTTGTACAGGGGCGACACCGGGGAGCTGTTTTTT. As protein: CASSLYRGDTGELFF.

The chain recombines TRBV10-3 with TRBJ2-7; weak D call: TRBD1 (6 bases). This CDR3 has 14 residues. The V end was cut by 10 bases, the J end by 3 bases, with 19 bases between. CDR1 and CDR2 from the germline V gene are ENHRY and SYGVKD. CDR3 bases: TGTGCCAGCCAAGGGGGTGAGAACTACTACGAGCAGTACTTC. Translating it yields CASQGGENYYEQYF.

The J gene is TRBJ1-2, the V gene TRBV7-9; tentatively, D is TRBD1 (5 bases). This CDR3 contains 15 residues. Trimming pared 1 base from V and 0 bases from J, leaving 9 bases between. Germline V gene sequence: CDR1 SEHNR, CDR2 FQNEAQ (reference sequence). CDR3 nucleotides: TGTGCCAGCAGCTTAGACAGGAGACCTAACTATGGCTACACCTTC. This translates into CASSLDRRPNYGYTF.

V and J are TRBV5-1 and TRBJ2-2, with D perhaps TRBD2 (5 bases). This CDR3 spans 15 amino acids. V lost 3 bases and J lost 8, with 17 bases in between. CDR1 and CDR2 from the germline V gene are SGHRS and YFSETQ. In DNA, the CDR3 is TGCGCCAGCAGCTCCCTCTCTAGCCCCCTGGGGGAGCTGTTTTTT. Protein sequence: CASSSLSSPLGELFF.

V and J are TRBV25-1 and TRBJ2-3, with D perhaps TRBD2 (7 bases). CDR1 and CDR2 (germline): MGHDK, SYGVNS. The germline V and J ends were trimmed by 3 bases and 5 bases, with 12 bases remaining between them. The CDR3 spans 14 residues. The CDR3 spells CASSDHREGDTQYF. For the CDR3, the DNA is TGTGCCAGCAGTGATCACAGGGAGGGAGATACGCAGTATTTT. Full variable domain (rest looked up from reference TRBV25-1 and TRBJ2-3): EADIYQTPRYLVIGTGKKITLECSQTMGHDKMYWYQQDPGMELHLIHYSYGVNSTEKGDLSSESTVSRIRTEHFPLTLESARPSHTSQYLCASSDHREGDTQYFGPGTRLTVL.

The CDR3 loop reads CASSADRGFSDQPQHF. In DNA form, the CDR3 reads TGTGCCAGCAGTGCCGACAGGGGGTTTTCAGATCAGCCCCAGCATTTT. V and J are TRBV2 and TRBJ1-5; 9 nucleotides match TRBD1. Germline CDR1 SNHLY, CDR2 FYNNEI. Unmatched junction bases numbered 9, after V lost 4 bases and J lost 5 bases. The length of the CDR3 is 16 residues. The full variable domain, its missing parts supplied by reference TRBV2 and TRBJ1-5, is EPEVTQTPSHQVTQMGQEVILRCVPISNHLYFYWYRQILGQKVEFLVSFYNNEISEKSEIFDDQFSVERPDGSNFTLKIRSTKLEDSAMYFCASSADRGFSDQPQHFGDGTRLSIL.

The chain has TRBV6-5 and TRBJ1-2, with D perhaps matching TRBD1 (5 bases). Germline CDR1 MNHEY, CDR2 SVGAGI. This CDR3 region has 13 residues. The V end was cut by 7 bases, the J end by 7 bases, with 16 bases between. Written as DNA, the CDR3 is TGTGCCAGCAATAAGGTTAGGCAGGGTGGCTACACCTTC. Translating it yields CASNKVRQGGYTF.

The V gene is TRBV2, the J gene TRBJ2-2; 7 nucleotides match TRBD2. J gave up 7 bases and V 6 bases, and 8 bases lay outside the gene matches. The CDR3 is 14 amino acids. Looked up from germline, CDR1 is SNHLY and CDR2 is FYNNEI. CDR3 bases: TGTGCCAGCAGCATTACTAGCGTCGGCGGGGAGCTGTTTTTT. It translates to CASSITSVGGELFF.

This clone was seen more than once but under ten times. CDR3 DNA: TGTGCCAGCAGCCTGATACAGGGCGGGGGCACTGAAGCTTTCTTT. Translating gives CASSLIQGGGTEAFF. The chain combines TRBV7-3 with TRBJ1-1; D perhaps matches TRBD1 (6 bases). The CDR3 is 15 residues long. The germline gives CDR1 SGHTA, CDR2 FQGTGA. V was clipped by 5 bases and J by 4 bases, with 17 bases between them.

The J gene is TRBJ2-7, the V gene TRBV15, with D tentatively TRBD1 (6 bases). This CDR3 has 17 residues. The germline V and J ends were trimmed by 0 bases and 1 base, with 16 bases remaining between them. The germline gives CDR1 LNHNV, CDR2 YYDKDF (reference sequence). The CDR3: CATSRDLGQGISYEQYF. The CDR3 DNA is TGTGCCACCAGCAGAGATCTGGGGCAGGGGATATCCTACGAGCAGTACTTC.

This rearrangement joins TRBV27 to TRBJ2-7; TRBD2 matches 12 bases. The germline V gene has CDR1 MNHEY and CDR2 SMNVEV (reference sequence). This CDR3 contains 21 residues. With 6 bases clipped from V and 0 bases from J, the junction kept 21 bases outside the gene matches. CDR3 DNA: TGTGCCAGCAGCCTACAATCCTATCCCGTACTAGCGGGGGGCCTCTCCTACGAGCAGTACTTC. Translating it yields CASSLQSYPVLAGGLSYEQYF.

The J gene is TRBJ2-3, the V gene TRBV12-5, with D perhaps matching TRBD2 (6 bases). Between the trimmed V and J ends, which lost 0 bases and 2 bases, there was a span of 12 bases. Germline CDR1 and CDR2: LGHNT and FRNRAP. The CDR3 is 16 residues long. Here the CDR3 DNA reads TGTGCTAGTGGTTTGGTCCGGGGGATACCCACAGATACGCAGTATTTT. This gives the protein CASGLVRGIPTDTQYF.

The rearrangement joins TRBV29-1 to TRBJ1-3; no reliable D call. Germline loops: CDR1 SQVTM, CDR2 ANQGSEA. V was clipped by 2 bases and J by 4 bases, with 6 bases between them. CDR3 length equals 12 residues. The CDR3 DNA follows: TGCAGCGTTGAACTAGCAGGAAACACCATATATTTT. Its translation is CSVELAGNTIYF.

V is TRBV18 and J is TRBJ1-5; 10 nucleotides line up with TRBD1. J lost 4 bases, V lost 2 bases, and 5 bases had no gene match. The CDR3 loop spans 16 amino acids. Per germline, CDR1 KGHSH and CDR2 LQKENI. The CDR3 loop reads CASSPLGQGGNQPQHF. The CDR3 region has the DNA TGTGCCAGCTCACCATTAGGACAGGGGGGTAATCAGCCCCAGCATTTT.

Only one count was recorded for this clone. This chain links TRBV21-1 with TRBJ2-3; the D segment call TRBD2 is taken from the table without a DNA check. TRBV21-1 is marked as a pseudogene. The CDR3 sequence is 13 residues long. CDR3 DNA: TGTGCCAGCAGAGGAGATCCCACAGATACGCAGTATTTT. Its protein is CASRGDPTDTQYF.

This chain links TRBV5-4 with TRBJ1-1; maybe TRBD1 (5 bases). CDR1 and CDR2 from the germline V gene are SGHNT and YYREEE (reference sequence). The CDR3 contains 15 residues. Trimming took 3 bases from V and 1 from J, leaving 13 bases between them. The CDR3 coding sequence is TGTGCCAGCAGCTCAAAGGGGATTCGGAACACTGAAGCTTTCTTT. Protein sequence: CASSSKGIRNTEAFF.

This chain connects TRBV6-1 to TRBJ2-5; the D is unclear. V dropped 5 bases and J dropped 7 bases, with 8 bases sitting between them. The CDR3 is 11 amino acids. Germline V CDR1 and CDR2: MNHNS, SASEGT. CDR3 bases: TGTGCCAGCAGTACAGCAGGGACCCAGTACTTC. Amino acid sequence: CASSTAGTQYF.

The chain joins TRBV28 to TRBJ1-3, with 7 bases aligning to TRBD1. CDR3 size: 16 residues. Germline values: CDR1 MDHEN, CDR2 SYDVKM. V lost 5 bases to trimming and J lost 0 bases; unmatched junction nucleotides: 7. CDR3 sequence: CASSLQGPYSGNTIYF. The CDR3 DNA reads as TGTGCCAGCAGTCTACAGGGGCCCTACTCTGGAAACACCATATATTTT.

This clone came up a few times. V gene TRBV11-2 combines with J gene TRBJ2-1, with D possibly matching TRBD2 (6 bases). The V gene lost 9 bases and the J gene lost 2 bases, with 17 bases spanning the gap. This CDR3 is built from 15 residues. CDR1 is SGHAT, CDR2 FQNNGV, per germline. The CDR3 here is CASTPRGTTYNEQFF. The CDR3 DNA reads TGTGCCAGTACACCCCGGGGGACGACCTACAATGAGCAGTTCTTC.

The rearrangement joins TRBV7-3 to TRBJ1-2; 7 positions agree with TRBD1. V shed 1 base and J 13 bases; nucleotides not matched to a gene: 12. CDR3 size: 14 residues. Germline values: CDR1 SGHTA, CDR2 FQGTGA. In DNA form, the CDR3 reads TGTGCCAGCAGCTTAAGGGCGACAGGGTCCCCAACCACCTTC. Translating gives CASSLRATGSPTTF. The full variable domain, its missing parts supplied by reference TRBV7-3 and TRBJ1-2, is GAGVSQTPSNKVTEKGKYVELRCDPISGHTALYWYRQSLGQGPEFLIYFQGTGAADDSGLPNDRFFAVRPEGSVSTLKIQRTERGDSAVYLCASSLRATGSPTTFGSGTRLTVV.

The rearrangement links TRBV29-1 to TRBJ2-5, with a tentative D call TRBD2 (5 bases). CDR3 length: 13 amino acids. V was shortened by 7 bases and J by 5 bases, with 17 bases between the two germline ends. The germline V gene encodes CDR1 SQVTM and CDR2 ANQGSEA. The DNA of the CDR3 is TGCAGCGCCCAATCGGACTTGGGGGAGACCCAGTACTTC. Protein: CSAQSDLGETQYF.

This rearrangement joins TRBV11-2 to TRBJ2-5; D perhaps matches TRBD2 (5 bases). The CDR3 runs to 14 residues. The germline V gene encodes CDR1 SGHAT and CDR2 FQNNGV. Between the trimmed V and J ends, which lost 1 base and 5 bases, there was a span of 11 bases. The CDR3 loop is CASSLAEGWETQYF. The CDR3 DNA is TGTGCCAGCAGCTTAGCCGAGGGCTGGGAGACCCAGTACTTC.

The V gene is TRBV7-9, the J gene TRBJ1-2, with TRBD1 matching 9 bases. V gave up 3 bases and J gave up 8 bases; unmatched junction bases: 13. From germline, CDR1 is SEHNR and CDR2 FQNEAQ (reference sequence). The CDR3 is 16 amino acids. CDR3 bases: TGTGCCAGCAGCTTTGGCGCGGGACAGGGAGGACTAGGCTACACCTTC. This encodes CASSFGAGQGGLGYTF.

In DNA, the CDR3 is TGTGCCAGCAGCCTAAGGGATCAGGGGCTCATGAACACTGAAGCTTTCTTT. As protein: CASSLRDQGLMNTEAFF. This chain uses TRBV7-9 with TRBJ1-1; possibly TRBD1 for D (6 bases). V lost 5 bases to trimming and J lost 0 bases, with 19 bases between them. CDR3 length: 17 amino acids. Germline CDR1 reads SEHNR; CDR2 reads FQNEAQ (reference sequence). Full variable domain (missing parts from reference TRBV7-9 and TRBJ1-1): DTGVSQNPRHKITKRGQNVTFRCDPISEHNRLYWYRQTLGQGPEFLTYFQNEAQLEKSRLLSDRFSAERPKGSFSTLEIQRTEQGDSAMYLCASSLRDQGLMNTEAFFGQGTRLTVV.

The genes are TRBV9 and TRBJ2-2; D might be TRBD1 (5 bases). Germline-derived CDR1 and CDR2 are SGDLS and YYNGEE. The CDR3 has 14 amino acids. V was shortened by 0 bases and J by 6 bases, with 9 bases between the two germline ends. The CDR3 coding sequence is TGTGCCAGCAGCGTAGAGGTAGGGGCCGGGGAGCTGTTTTTT. It translates to CASSVEVGAGELFF.

V usage is TRBV30 and J usage is TRBJ1-2; TRBD1 matches 7 bases. The CDR3 has 12 amino acids. Trimming at V came to 3 bases and at J to 6 bases, leaving 4 bases not matched to a gene. Germline lookup yields CDR1 GTSNPN and CDR2 SVGIG (reference sequence). The DNA of the CDR3 is TGTGCCTGGAGGCAGGGACAGCATGGCTACACCTTC. It yields the protein CAWRQGQHGYTF. Drawing the rest from reference TRBV30 and TRBJ1-2, the complete variable domain is SQTIHQWPATLVQPVGSPLSLECTVEGTSNPNLYWYRQAAGRGLQLLFYSVGIGQISSEVPQNLSASRPQDRQFILSSKKLLLSDSGFYLCAWRQGQHGYTFGSGTRLTVV.

With respect to this clone: A read error may account for a junction end that differs from germline. DNA of the CDR3: TGCAGCGCCCTAGGACAGGGGCCACTTTTT. Protein sequence: CSALGQGPLF. This chain links TRBV29-1 with TRBJ1-1; 9 positions match TRBD1. Germline V gene lookup returns CDR1 SQVTM and CDR2 ANQGSEA. CDR3 length: 10 amino acids.

The chain couples TRBV5-6 to TRBJ1-1; D gene ambiguous. Germline V gives CDR1 SGHDT, CDR2 YYEEEE. V was cut by 7 bases and J by 3 bases, with 10 bases left in between. The CDR3 covers 12 residues. For the CDR3, the DNA is TGTGCCAGCGGACTATATTACACTGAAGCTTTCTTT. Its translation: CASGLYYTEAFF.

The gene calls are TRBV6-5 and TRBJ1-3, with a weak D call TRBD1 (5 bases). The last part of the DNA fits TRBJ2-2 better; the J call may be wrong. Germline loops: CDR1 MNHEY, CDR2 SVGAGI. The CDR3 sequence is 15 residues long. CDR3 sequence (DNA): TGTGCCAGCAGTTACCTGGGCAGGGACACCGGGGAGCTGTTTTTT. Its translation is CASSYLGRDTGELFF.

This clone has only a few counts. The chain has TRBV6-6 and TRBJ1-1; the D is unclear. CDR1 MNHNY and CDR2 SVGAGI come from the germline V gene (reference sequence). V was trimmed by 2 bases and J by 5 bases, leaving 9 bases between them. This CDR3 contains 13 residues. CDR3 protein: CASSYLGYTEAFF. The CDR3 DNA reads as TGTGCCAGCAGTTACCTCGGGTATACTGAAGCTTTCTTT.

Only a few counts were recorded for this clone. This sequence joins TRBV6-5 and TRBJ2-7; D may be TRBD2 (5 bases). Germline-derived CDR1 and CDR2 are MNHEY and SVGAGI. With 7 bases removed from V and 3 bases from J, the gap between germline ends came to 16 bases. This CDR3 has 14 amino acids. CDR3 protein: CASKKVATSYEQYF. CDR3 coding DNA: TGTGCCAGCAAAAAGGTAGCGACCAGCTACGAGCAGTACTTC.

The chain joins TRBV18 to TRBJ1-6; 7 bases line up with TRBD1. Germline V gene sequence: CDR1 KGHSH, CDR2 LQKENI. The CDR3 consists of 15 residues. V lost 0 bases, J lost 4 bases, and 0 bases stayed unmatched. The CDR3 loop is CASSPPGQYNSPLHF. In DNA, the CDR3 is TGTGCCAGCTCACCACCGGGACAGTATAATTCACCCCTCCACTTT. Complete variable domain (other parts from reference TRBV18 and TRBJ1-6): NAGVMQNPRHLVRRRGQEARLRCSPMKGHSHVYWYRQLPEEGLKFMVYLQKENIIDESGMPKERFSAEFPKEGPSILRIQQVVRGDSAAYFCASSPPGQYNSPLHFGNGTRLTVT.